These 24 T cell receptor beta chains came from one sample sequenced in a study of PD-1 blockade in mismatch repair-deficient tumors. Repertoires were generated with immunoSEQ multiplex PCR, while TCRdb's copy carries only in-frame clones and drops some. In the table there are approximately 63,000 clones, about 91% of which are singletons. Sequences were derived from peripheral blood, sampled 52 weeks after starting pembrolizumab. The receptors were sampled from an adult with mismatch repair-deficient cancer.

The V and J genes are TRBV29-1 and TRBJ2-7; the match to TRBD2 covers 9 bases. The CDR3 covers 13 residues. Germline CDR1 SQVTM, CDR2 ANQGSEA. Trimming removed 5 bases from V and 4 bases from J; junction bases left unmatched: 6. CDR3 in DNA: TGCAGCGTTTGGCGGGAGGGAAGTTACGAGCAGTACTTC. Translating it yields CSVWREGSYEQYF.

The chain uses TRBV30 and TRBJ2-5; TRBD2 matches 9 bases. Germline CDR1 and CDR2: GTSNPN and SVGIG (reference sequence). Trimming cost V 1 base and J 2 bases; bases outside gene matches: 5. The CDR3 totals 15 residues. For the CDR3, the DNA is TGTGCCTGGAGTGGAATAGCGGGAGTACAAGAGACCCAGTACTTC. Translation gives CAWSGIAGVQETQYF. The full variable domain, in which reference TRBV30 and TRBJ2-5 provide the parts outside the CDR3, is SQTIHQWPATLVQPVGSPLSLECTVEGTSNPNLYWYRQAAGRGLQLLFYSVGIGQISSEVPQNLSASRPQDRQFILSSKKLLLSDSGFYLCAWSGIAGVQETQYFGPGTRLLVL.

This clone has just one count. The chain couples TRBV10-3 to TRBJ2-1, with 9 bases aligning to TRBD1. Germline loops: CDR1 ENHRY, CDR2 SYGVKD. V was clipped by 10 bases and J by 9 bases; unmatched bases: 4. The CDR3 length is 11 residues. The CDR3 loop is CATQTGGEQFF. The CDR3 bases are TGTGCCACCCAGACAGGGGGTGAGCAGTTCTTC.

The genes are TRBV27 and TRBJ2-7; D is uncertain. This CDR3 is built from 13 residues. Germline CDR1 and CDR2: MNHEY and SMNVEV (reference sequence). The germline V and J ends were trimmed by 2 bases and 3 bases, with 8 bases remaining between them. The CDR3 sequence: CASSLQPRYEQYF. The DNA for the CDR3 is TGTGCCAGCAGTTTACAGCCCCGCTACGAGCAGTACTTC.

This chain links TRBV25-1 with TRBJ1-6; D perhaps matches TRBD1 (5 bases). Germline V gene sequence: CDR1 MGHDK, CDR2 SYGVNS. V was shortened by 3 bases and J by 7 bases, with 7 bases between the two germline ends. The CDR3 has 13 amino acids. CDR3 region: CASSEGPNSPLHF. The CDR3 DNA follows: TGTGCCAGCAGTGAGGGGCCCAATTCACCCCTCCACTTT.

This chain links TRBV9 with TRBJ2-3; D possibly corresponds to TRBD1 (7 bases). Germline loops: CDR1 SGDLS, CDR2 YYNGEE. V was trimmed by 5 bases and J by 5 bases, leaving 18 bases between them. The CDR3 loop spans 15 amino acids. CDR3 protein: CASSIQGGALDTQYF. CDR3 DNA sequence: TGTGCCAGCAGTATTCAGGGGGGTGCTTTAGATACGCAGTATTTT. The full variable domain, in which reference TRBV9 and TRBJ2-3 provide the parts outside the CDR3, is DSGVTQTPKHLITATGQRVTLRCSPRSGDLSVYWYQQSLDQGLQFLIQYYNGEERAKGNILERFSAQQFPDLHSELNLSSLELGDSALYFCASSIQGGALDTQYFGPGTRLTVL.

V is TRBV10-3 and J is TRBJ2-7; tentatively, D is TRBD1 (5 bases). Trimming pared 7 bases from V and 3 bases from J, leaving 16 bases between. The CDR3 is made up of 14 amino acids. The germline CDR1 and CDR2 sequences are ENHRY and SYGVKD. CDR3 bases: TGTGCCATCACCCAGACAGCCCTGTTCTACGAGCAGTACTTC. Protein: CAITQTALFYEQYF.

The CDR3 region has the DNA TGTGCCAGCAGCTTGGGTCAGGGGGCTGGTGAAAAACTGTTTTTT. It specifies CASSLGQGAGEKLFF. The chain carries TRBV5-4 and TRBJ1-4, with 8 nucleotides matching TRBD1. Germline V gene sequence: CDR1 SGHNT, CDR2 YYREEE (reference sequence). The CDR3 has 15 amino acids. V shed 0 bases, J shed 7 bases, and the junction held 5 bases outside the gene matches.

The V call is TRBV10-1, the J call TRBJ2-5, with 10 bases lining up with TRBD2. The V gene end was trimmed by 10 bases and the J gene end by 1 base; junction bases not matched to a gene: 9. In germline, CDR1 is WNHNN, CDR2 SYGVQD (reference sequence). The length of the CDR3 is 15 residues. For the CDR3, the DNA is TGCGCCACCCAACGGACTAGCGGCCTCCAAGAGACCCAGTACTTC. Translated, it gives CATQRTSGLQETQYF.

The rearrangement links TRBV6-4 to TRBJ2-1; D is perhaps TRBD2 (6 bases). This CDR3 is built from 15 residues. V gave up 6 bases and J gave up 1 base, with 13 bases separating them. Germline V CDR1 and CDR2: MRHNA, SNTAGT. CDR3 loop: CASRYRDLSYNEQFF. CDR3 DNA: TGTGCCAGCAGGTACCGGGACTTATCCTACAATGAGCAGTTCTTC.

This chain joins TRBV11-2 and TRBJ1-4; 8 nucleotides line up with TRBD1. V lost 2 bases to trimming and J lost 5 bases; unmatched junction nucleotides: 13. CDR3 length equals 18 residues. Germline values: CDR1 SGHAT, CDR2 FQNNGV. As DNA, the CDR3 is TGTGCCAGCAGCTTATGGGGACAGGTTATAATGGGGAATGAAAAACTGTTTTTT. Amino acid sequence: CASSLWGQVIMGNEKLFF.

The gene calls are TRBV28 and TRBJ2-7, with D unresolved. Germline V lookup: CDR1 MDHEN, CDR2 SYDVKM. V lost 4 bases, J lost 3 bases, and 7 bases lay in between. The CDR3 runs 12 residues. The chain's CDR3 is CASSYGFYEQYF. CDR3 sequence (DNA): TGTGCCAGCAGTTACGGGTTCTACGAGCAGTACTTC.

The CDR3 loop is CASSKSPSGTGELFF. DNA for the CDR3: TGTGCCAGCAGCAAAAGTCCTAGCGGGACCGGGGAGCTGTTTTTT. The chain employs TRBV21-1 and TRBJ2-2; the table names TRBD2, a call not compared with the DNA. TRBV21-1 counts as a pseudogene. The CDR3 runs to 15 residues.

The rearrangement joins TRBV6-1 to TRBJ2-1; D call uncertain. V was pared by 8 bases and J by 1 base, with 6 bases between. Germline V CDR1 and CDR2: MNHNS, SASEGT. The CDR3 loop spans 12 amino acids. The DNA for the CDR3 is TGTGCCAGCGGGCAATCCTACAATGAGCAGTTCTTC. Its translation is CASGQSYNEQFF.

This clone has a single count. The chain recombines TRBV4-1 with TRBJ2-2, with 7 positions matching TRBD2. V gave up 3 bases and J gave up 5 bases; unmatched junction bases: 6. The CDR3 contains 15 residues. Per germline, CDR1 MGHRA and CDR2 YSYEKL. CDR3 in amino acids: CASSHYRGGTGELFF. The CDR3 DNA reads TGCGCCAGCAGCCATTATCGCGGGGGAACCGGGGAGCTGTTTTTT.

The V and J genes are TRBV27 and TRBJ2-2, with 9 nucleotides matching TRBD1. Unmatched junction bases numbered 11, after V lost 7 bases and J lost 5 bases. CDR3 length: 16 residues. Germline CDR1 MNHEY, CDR2 SMNVEV (reference sequence). The CDR3 sequence is CASTYYRGLGTGELFF. CDR3 nucleotide sequence: TGTGCCAGCACCTACTACAGGGGGCTAGGAACCGGGGAGCTGTTTTTT.

This clone was observed a single time. This sequence joins TRBV5-1 and TRBJ2-1; 8 bases are a match to TRBD1. Per the germline V gene, CDR1 is SGHRS and CDR2 is YFSETQ. J gave up 2 bases and V 0 bases, and 1 base lay outside the gene matches. This CDR3 contains 15 residues. The CDR3 loop reads CASSLGQGTYNEQFF. The CDR3 DNA reads as TGCGCCAGCAGCTTGGGACAGGGGACCTACAATGAGCAGTTCTTC. The full variable domain, its missing parts supplied by reference TRBV5-1 and TRBJ2-1, is KAGVTQTPRYLIKTRGQQVTLSCSPISGHRSVSWYQQTPGQGLQFLFEYFSETQRNKGNFPGRFSGRQFSNSRSEMNVSTLELGDSALYLCASSLGQGTYNEQFFGPGTRLTVL.

V usage is TRBV4-3 and J usage is TRBJ2-1; possible D gene TRBD2, 7 bases. The CDR3 has 17 amino acids. Germline CDR1 reads LGHNA; CDR2 reads YSLEER. Trimming cost V 1 base and J 5 bases, with 18 bases left between them. CDR3 amino acids: CASSQAPEGGYNNEQFF. The CDR3 region has the DNA TGCGCCAGCAGCCAAGCTCCCGAGGGGGGGTATAACAATGAGCAGTTCTTC.

Points on this clone: Other DNA variants within this sample encode the same CDR3. This rearrangement joins TRBV19 to TRBJ2-7, with TRBD1 matching 7 bases. Germline CDR1 is LNHDA and CDR2 is SQIVND (reference sequence). This CDR3 comprises 14 residues. V dropped 3 bases and J dropped 0; count of bases not matched to a gene: 2. The CDR3 is CASSIGDSSYEQYF. The DNA for the CDR3 is TGTGCCAGTAGTATTGGGGACAGCTCCTACGAGCAGTACTTC.

The chain couples TRBV11-2 to TRBJ2-5, with D perhaps TRBD2 (6 bases). Germline lookup yields CDR1 SGHAT and CDR2 FQNNGV. The V and J ends lost 0 bases and 5 bases respectively, with 13 bases between them. This CDR3 is built from 15 residues. The DNA of the CDR3 is TGTGCCAGCAGCTTAGAAGCGGGTTGGGGGGAGACCCAGTACTTC. Translation gives CASSLEAGWGETQYF. Drawing the rest from reference TRBV11-2 and TRBJ2-5, the complete variable domain is EAGVAQSPRYKIIEKRQSVAFWCNPISGHATLYWYQQILGQGPKLLIQFQNNGVVDDSQLPKDRFSAERLKGVDSTLKIQPAKLEDSAVYLCASSLEAGWGETQYFGPGTRLLVL.

This clone was seen a single time. The chain combines TRBV28 with TRBJ2-2; maybe TRBD2 (6 bases). V was cut by 3 bases and J by 3 bases, with 14 bases left in between. Germline-derived CDR1 and CDR2 are MDHEN and SYDVKM. The CDR3 extends over 16 amino acids. CDR3 amino acids: CASSFLNSGDTGELFF. In DNA, the CDR3 is TGTGCCAGCAGTTTTCTGAATAGCGGAGACACCGGGGAGCTGTTTTTT.

The chain employs TRBV4-3 and TRBJ2-3; the D is unclear. In germline, CDR1 is LGHNA, CDR2 YSLEER. Trimming removed 4 bases at V and 5 bases at J, with 10 bases between. The CDR3 covers 13 residues. CDR3 bases: TGCGCCAGCAGCCGTCTGAAGGGAGATACGCAGTATTTT. This encodes CASSRLKGDTQYF.

J is TRBJ1-1 and V is TRBV6-5; weak D call: TRBD1 (6 bases). In germline, CDR1 is MNHEY, CDR2 SVGAGI. This CDR3 is built from 14 residues. The germline V and J ends were trimmed by 4 bases and 1 base, with 10 bases remaining between them. In DNA, the CDR3 is TGTGCCAGCAGTTCCGGACAGACGAACACTGAAGCTTTCTTT. This codes for CASSSGQTNTEAFF.

The chain joins TRBV2 to TRBJ2-7; 9 nucleotides line up with TRBD1. Trimming removed 6 bases from V and 4 bases from J; junction bases left unmatched: 13. CDR3 size: 16 residues. Germline CDR1 is SNHLY and CDR2 is FYNNEI. CDR3 nucleotides: TGTGCCAGCAGACGGGACAGGGCAAAGAAGGGATACGAGCAGTACTTC. This gives the protein CASRRDRAKKGYEQYF.